The 24 T cell receptor beta chains below were found in one sample sequenced in a study of blood T cells in healthy people across ages (dated by TCRdb to between 2015 and 2016). The library was obtained by 5' RACE. The run used an Illumina HiSeq 2500. A second about 7 to 11 cycle PCR used a sample-barcoded 5' primer and a J-beta primer mix. TCRdb reran the public reads through fastp at Q25 and MiXCR, keeping productive beta chains. All rows with the same CDR3 protein become a single entry with the most common DNA and genes. The sample profile shows about 570,000 distinct CDR3 sequences; about 28% of them were found once. The ten largest make up under 4.5% of the sample. This sample also belongs to another study, concerning T cells of mothers and their children.

Sequencing was performed on blood. The receptor set was obtained from a boy aged 2 to 10 in good health.

This clonotype qualifies as medium-sized (0.01 to 0.1%). This chain uses TRBV24-1 with TRBJ2-1, with D unresolved. This CDR3 has 11 amino acids. Per the germline V gene, CDR1 is KGHDR and CDR2 is SFDVKD. V was cut by 5 bases and J by 8 bases, with 6 bases left in between. CDR3 nucleotide sequence: TGTGCCACCAGTGTTTCCGATGAGCAGTTCTTC. This sequence encodes CATSVSDEQFF.

The rearrangement links TRBV28 to TRBJ2-5; D remains unclear. The length of the CDR3 is 14 residues. Trimming removed 1 base from V and 0 bases from J, with 6 bases in between. From germline, CDR1 is MDHEN and CDR2 SYDVKM. CDR3 sequence (DNA): TGTGCCAGCAGTTTATCTCCAGACCAAGAGACCCAGTACTTC. As protein: CASSLSPDQETQYF.

V gene TRBV5-5 combines with J gene TRBJ2-7, with a possible D match to TRBD1 (6 bases). The CDR3 length is 17 residues. V dropped 1 base and J dropped 0 bases, with 17 bases sitting between them. Germline V gene data show CDR1 as SGHKS and CDR2 as YYEKEE (reference sequence). CDR3 loop: CASSLRVKGTSSYEQYF. CDR3 sequence (DNA): TGTGCCAGCAGCTTGCGGGTAAAAGGGACAAGCTCCTACGAGCAGTACTTC.

The rearrangement uses TRBV28 and TRBJ2-2, with D perhaps matching TRBD1 or TRBD2 (5 bases each). The V gene's germline CDR1 is MDHEN and CDR2 SYDVKM. V was pared by 7 bases and J by 7 bases, with 19 bases between. The CDR3 sequence is 15 residues long. CDR3 sequence (DNA): TGTGCCAGCATAGGGGAATCGGGAAATAGCGGGGAGCTGTTTTTT. This encodes CASIGESGNSGELFF.

The chain recombines TRBV19 with TRBJ1-1; TRBD1 is a possible D gene (5 bases). Trimming stripped 4 bases from V and 0 bases from J, with 18 bases between. This CDR3 is 17 amino acids long. The germline V gene has CDR1 LNHDA and CDR2 SQIVND (reference sequence). The CDR3 here is CASSTGTPIDMNTEAFF. CDR3 sequence (DNA): TGTGCCAGTAGTACCGGGACGCCAATTGACATGAACACTGAAGCTTTCTTT.

Only a few counts were recorded for this clonotype. The chain's CDR3 is CASSLEREPGVAKNIQYF. The CDR3 bases are TGTGCCAGCAGCTTAGAGAGGGAACCAGGTGTGGCCAAAAACATTCAGTACTTC. The V and J genes are TRBV7-9 and TRBJ2-4, with D possibly TRBD2 on 5 matching bases. V was cut by 1 base and J by 1 base, with 17 bases left in between. The CDR3 length is 18 residues. Germline-derived CDR1 and CDR2 are SEHNR and FQNEAQ (reference sequence).

To note about this clonotype: One junction end does not reproduce the germline sequence, and a read error may be involved. The chain combines TRBV12-3 or TRBV12-4 with TRBJ2-1; 8 nucleotides align to TRBD2. With the DNA end fitting TRBJ2-5 better, the J assignment may be wrong. The CDR3 runs to 15 residues. The CDR3, as DNA: TGCGCCAGCAGTTCGTCGACTAGCGAGAGGAAGACCCAGTACTTC. Translation: CASSSSTSERKTQYF.

V and J are TRBV6-5 and TRBJ2-7, with TRBD1 matching 7 bases. The length of the CDR3 is 13 residues. J was trimmed by 2 bases and V by 6 bases; bases with no gene match: 4. The V gene's germline CDR1 is MNHEY and CDR2 SVGAGI. For the CDR3, the DNA is TGTGCCAGCAGGCGAGGGACAGCCTACGAGCAGTACTTC. This translates into CASRRGTAYEQYF.

The table lists this clonotype with a few counts. The chain has TRBV18 and TRBJ2-5, with 7 bases that match TRBD1. CDR3 length: 15 residues. Trimming cost V 0 bases and J 0 bases; bases outside gene matches: 1. From germline, CDR1 is KGHSH and CDR2 LQKENI. In DNA, the CDR3 is TGTGCCAGCTCACCACCGGGACAGTACCAAGAGACCCAGTACTTC. Translation gives CASSPPGQYQETQYF.

This clonotype was picked up a small number of times. The chain uses TRBV11-2 and TRBJ1-6; weak D call: TRBD1 (6 bases). The CDR3 consists of 15 residues. Germline assignment: CDR1 SGHAT and CDR2 FQNNGV. Trimming stripped 5 bases from V and 7 bases from J, with 15 bases between. This CDR3 reads CASSKDGGGNSPLHF. The CDR3 DNA reads TGTGCCAGCAGCAAAGATGGGGGGGGCAATTCACCCCTCCACTTT.

This clonotype was counted a few times. The gene calls are TRBV10-3 and TRBJ2-6; 9 nucleotides align to TRBD2. The length of the CDR3 is 20 residues. Per germline, CDR1 ENHRY and CDR2 SYGVKD. V shed 3 bases, J shed 0 bases, and the junction held 12 bases outside the gene matches. The CDR3 spells CAISETTNLAGRSGANVLTF. The CDR3 coding sequence is TGTGCCATCAGTGAAACGACTAATCTAGCGGGGCGCTCTGGGGCCAACGTCCTGACTTTC.

The sample holds a few counts of this clonotype. This chain uses TRBV29-1 with TRBJ2-3, with D perhaps assigned TRBD1 or TRBD2 (5 bases each). CDR3 length equals 15 residues. V lost 1 base and J 4 bases, leaving 15 bases between the germline ends. CDR1 is SQVTM and CDR2 is ANQGSEA in the germline V gene. The DNA for the CDR3 is TGCAGCGTTGAAGGAGGGACCCAGGTAGCAGATACGCAGTATTTT. Encoded protein: CSVEGGTQVADTQYF.

The genes are TRBV24-1 and TRBJ1-5; 8 nucleotides agree with TRBD1. The CDR3 sequence is 15 residues long. V lost 4 bases to trimming and J lost 5 bases; unmatched junction nucleotides: 6. Germline V CDR1 and CDR2: KGHDR, SFDVKD. CDR3 sequence: CATSDSGQGDQPQHF. The DNA of the CDR3 is TGTGCCACCAGTGACTCCGGACAGGGTGATCAGCCCCAGCATTTT.

The chain uses TRBV19 and TRBJ2-7; 8 nucleotides agree with TRBD2. Near its end, the DNA agrees better with TRBJ2-5, so the J call may be wrong. The germline gives CDR1 LNHDA, CDR2 SQIVND (reference sequence). The CDR3 totals 15 residues. CDR3 nucleotides: TGTGCCAGTAGTATTTGGGCGGGGGGCCAAGAGACCCAGTACTTC. This codes for CASSIWAGGQETQYF.

This clonotype was counted at least ten times. The V gene is TRBV7-9, the J gene TRBJ2-5, with 13 positions matching TRBD2. CDR3 size: 17 residues. The V segment lost 4 bases and the J segment 0 bases; nucleotides outside the gene matches: 5. Germline V gene data show CDR1 as SEHNR and CDR2 as FQNEAQ (reference sequence). CDR3: CASSSLTSGRDQETQYF. Written as DNA, the CDR3 is TGTGCCAGCAGCTCCCTCACTAGCGGGAGGGACCAAGAGACCCAGTACTTC.

This clonotype has just one count. The rearrangement joins TRBV19 to TRBJ2-7; 7 bases map to TRBD2. The CDR3 is made up of 18 amino acids. The germline V gene encodes CDR1 LNHDA and CDR2 SQIVND (reference sequence). The V segment lost 9 bases and the J segment 0 bases; nucleotides outside the gene matches: 20. CDR3 DNA: TGTGCCAGGGTTTTGGGAGGGCCGAAGCAGAGGAGCTCCTACGAGCAGTACTTC. This sequence encodes CARVLGGPKQRSSYEQYF.

The chain links TRBV6-6 to TRBJ2-7; 13 bases are a match to TRBD2. The length of the CDR3 is 15 residues. Germline V lookup: CDR1 MNHNY, CDR2 SVGAGI (reference sequence). J gave up 6 bases and V 5 bases, and 7 bases lay outside the gene matches. CDR3 bases: TGTGCCAGCAGTCCAACTAGCGGGAGGGCCTCCGAGCAGTACTTC. Protein: CASSPTSGRASEQYF.

The V and J genes are TRBV20-1 and TRBJ2-7; D is unresolved. CDR3 length equals 14 residues. With 0 bases removed from V and 3 bases from J, the gap between germline ends came to 12 bases. Germline V gene lookup returns CDR1 DFQATT and CDR2 SNEGSKA (reference sequence). The DNA of the CDR3 is TGCAGTGCTAGAGACTCCCAAGGTGGCTACGAGCAGTACTTC. Translated, it gives CSARDSQGGYEQYF.

The genes are TRBV20-1 and TRBJ2-1, with D possibly TRBD2 on 6 matching bases. Trimming stripped 0 bases from V and 0 bases from J, with 6 bases between. This CDR3 has 14 amino acids. Germline CDR1 and CDR2: DFQATT and SNEGSKA (reference sequence). The CDR3 loop is CSARDGSSYNEQFF. In DNA form, the CDR3 reads TGCAGTGCTAGAGACGGGAGCTCCTACAATGAGCAGTTCTTC.

The chain couples TRBV20-1 to TRBJ1-1; D remains unclear. The germline V and J ends were trimmed by 2 bases and 2 bases, with 6 bases remaining between them. From germline, CDR1 is DFQATT and CDR2 SNEGSKA (reference sequence). The CDR3 runs 12 residues. The CDR3 region has the DNA TGCAGTGCTAGAAGGGCCAACACTGAAGCTTTCTTT. Amino acids: CSARRANTEAFF.

This chain connects TRBV2 to TRBJ2-1; 13 bases fit TRBD2. Trimming at V came to 6 bases and at J to 3 bases, leaving 5 bases not matched to a gene. The V gene's germline CDR1 is SNHLY and CDR2 FYNNEI. This CDR3 has 16 amino acids. CDR3 residues: CASRPGTSGVYNEQFF. The CDR3 DNA is TGTGCCAGCAGGCCCGGGACTAGCGGGGTCTACAATGAGCAGTTCTTC. The variable domain in full, with the rest retrieved from reference TRBV2 and TRBJ2-1, is EPEVTQTPSHQVTQMGQEVILRCVPISNHLYFYWYRQILGQKVEFLVSFYNNEISEKSEIFDDQFSVERPDGSNFTLKIRSTKLEDSAMYFCASRPGTSGVYNEQFFGPGTRLTVL.

The rearrangement links TRBV7-2 to TRBJ1-2, with D unresolved. Deletions cut 0 bases from V and 2 bases from J, with 22 bases between. Germline loops: CDR1 SGHTA, CDR2 FQGNSA. This CDR3 has 19 residues. CDR3 sequence (DNA): TGTGCCAGCAGCTTAGCGATTAGGAACAGATCAATTCCGAACTATGGCTACACCTTC. It is translated as CASSLAIRNRSIPNYGYTF.

A note on this clonotype: A junction end diverges from the germline sequence, so it may reflect a read error. The chain recombines TRBV4-2 with TRBJ2-1; 8 nucleotides match TRBD2. The CDR3 has 13 residues. Germline V lookup: CDR1 LGHNA, CDR2 YNFKEQ. Here the CDR3 reads CVSSQEAGGEQFF. The CDR3 coding sequence is TGTGTCAGCAGCCAAGAGGCGGGGGGTGAGCAGTTCTTC.

This clonotype was counted a few times. This chain uses TRBV28 with TRBJ2-7; maybe TRBD2 (6 bases). V lost 4 bases and J 6 bases, leaving 16 bases between the germline ends. Germline assignment: CDR1 MDHEN and CDR2 SYDVKM. The CDR3 totals 14 residues. The CDR3 sequence: CASSSPDGSTEQYF. The DNA for the CDR3 is TGTGCCAGCAGTTCCCCGGACGGGAGCACCGAGCAGTACTTC.